This T cell receptor beta chain was profiled in a study of post-analysis software for immune sequencing data. Study findings and constraints: TRBV5-6, TRBV5-1 and TRBV20-1 were among several TRBV segments more frequent in patients than controls.

Built from TCR beta cDNA, the libraries had unique molecular identifiers in them. TCRdb reprocessed the PCR reads via MiXCR and lists one record per CDR3 protein. This sample has hundreds of thousands of distinct CDR3 sequences, with 25% to 30% found just once. This CDR3 has 16 residues. V was trimmed by 1 base and J by 1 base, leaving 12 bases between them. Looked up from germline, CDR1 is LGHDT and CDR2 is YNNKEL (reference sequence). This clonotype was detected a few times. The antigen remains unidentified. This TCR came from a girl aged 5-17 years with multiple sclerosis. Sequencing was carried out using blood. J is TRBJ2-3 and V is TRBV3-1, with no clear D. In nucleotides, the CDR3 is TGTGCCAGCAGCCAAGGAACTGTTTGGGGCACAGATACGCAGTATTTT. Translation: CASSQGTVWGTDTQYF.